The text below deals with one TCR beta chain. The data were obtained in a study of blood T cell repertoires in COVID-19. Study in general: Samples came from the United States, Italy and Spain, spanning acute and convalescent COVID-19. Sources were T cells, B-cell-depleted T cells, or PBMCs; the material itself was cDNA or gDNA.

Authors' methods: By means of reference gene primer amplification, nucleated cell counts were estimated. Profiling relied on immunoSEQ multiplex PCR, and the TCRdb table lists in-frame clones only, not all of them. The V and J calls and clone size come from that table; D and trimming were worked out from the DNA. The sample lists around 93,000 clones, approximately 89% occurring once. Material: peripheral blood. The source of this sequence is a man aged 80 or over with acute or convalescent COVID-19.

CDR3 sequence (DNA): TGCGCCAGCAGCCTCCCCTCGACAGGGCCTGGAAACACCATATATTTT. Its protein product is CASSLPSTGPGNTIYF. The V call is TRBV5-1, the J call TRBJ1-3; TRBD1 aligns across 7 bases. In germline, CDR1 is SGHRS, CDR2 YFSETQ. This CDR3 region has 16 residues. The trim removed 4 bases at V and 2 bases at J, leaving 9 bases unmatched.